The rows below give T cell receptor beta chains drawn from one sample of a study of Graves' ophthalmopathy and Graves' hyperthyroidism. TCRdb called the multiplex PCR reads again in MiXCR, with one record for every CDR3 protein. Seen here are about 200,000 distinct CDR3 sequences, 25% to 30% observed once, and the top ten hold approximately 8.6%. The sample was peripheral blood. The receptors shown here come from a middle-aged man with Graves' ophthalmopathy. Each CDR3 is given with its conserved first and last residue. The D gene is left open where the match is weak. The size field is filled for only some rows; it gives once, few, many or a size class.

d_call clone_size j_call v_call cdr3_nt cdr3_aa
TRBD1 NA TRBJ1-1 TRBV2 TGTGCCAGCAGCGGACAGGTGCCCAAAGCTTTCTTT CASSGQVPKAFF
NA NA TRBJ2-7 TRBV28 TGTGCCAGCAGTTTATTGGGTCAGGGCTTTGACTCCGAGCAGTACTTC CASSLLGQGFDSEQYF
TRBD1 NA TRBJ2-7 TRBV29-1 TGCAGCGTTAAGGGACAGGGAGGCGAGCAGTACTTC CSVKGQGGEQYF
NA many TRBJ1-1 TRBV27 TGTGCCAGCAGTTTATCCGCCCGGACAAGCACTGAAGCTTTCTTT CASSLSARTSTEAFF
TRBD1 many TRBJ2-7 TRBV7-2 TGTGCCAGCAGCCTAGACAGGGTATTAAGCGAGCAGTACTTC CASSLDRVLSEQYF
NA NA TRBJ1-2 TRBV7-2 TGTGCCAGCAGCTTAGCGTTGACAGGTAGCTATGGCTACACCTTC CASSLALTGSYGYTF
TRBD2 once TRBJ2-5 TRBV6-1 TGTGCCAGCAGGACGGGACTAGCCCAGTACTTC CASRTGLAQYF
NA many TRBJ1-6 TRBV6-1 TGTGCCAGCAACCTCGACGTGGGTTCACCCCTCCACTTT CASNLDVGSPLHF
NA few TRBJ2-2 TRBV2 TGTGCCAGCAGAGGGATCACCGGGGAGCTGTTTTTT CASRGITGELFF
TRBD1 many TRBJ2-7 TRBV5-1 TGCGCCAGCAGCAGGTCAGGGGACAGCTTATCCTACGAGCAGTACTTC CASSRSGDSLSYEQYF
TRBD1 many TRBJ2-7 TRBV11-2 TGTGCCAGCAGCGGCCGGGACAGGGGGTCCTACGAGCAGTACTTC CASSGRDRGSYEQYF
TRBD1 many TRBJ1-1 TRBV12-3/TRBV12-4 TGTGCCAGCAGTTTACCACGACAGGGTCCAGGGCACACTGAAGCTTTCTTT CASSLPRQGPGHTEAFF
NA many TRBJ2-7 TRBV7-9 TGTGCCAGCAGCTTATGGGGACGGGCCGTGGGCGAGCAGTACTTC CASSLWGRAVGEQYF
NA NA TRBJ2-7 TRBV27 TGTGCCAGCAGTTTACACACAAGAGTCTACGAGCAGTACTTC CASSLHTRVYEQYF
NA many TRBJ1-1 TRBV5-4 TGTGCCAGCAGCTCGGGAGGGGCGCTCACTGAAGCTTTCTTT CASSSGGALTEAFF
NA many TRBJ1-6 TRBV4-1 TGCGCCAGCAGCCAAGTGCAGAACTCCTATAATTCACCCCTCCACTTT CASSQVQNSYNSPLHF
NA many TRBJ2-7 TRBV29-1 TGCAGCGTTGAAGATCGAGGTCTCATACTCTTC CSVEDRGLILF
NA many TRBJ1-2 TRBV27 TGTGCCAGCAGTTGGGGTGAGGGCTATGGCTACACCTTC CASSWGEGYGYTF
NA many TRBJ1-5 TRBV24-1 TGTGCCACCAGTGACCCGGGGAGTCCGGGCCAGCCCCAGCATTTT CATSDPGSPGQPQHF
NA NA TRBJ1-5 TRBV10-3 TGTGCCACGGGGGGGAACGATCAGCCCCAGCATTTT CATGGNDQPQHF
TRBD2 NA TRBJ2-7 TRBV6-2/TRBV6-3 TGTGCCAGCAGAGACGAAACTAGCGGGAGTTTCTACGAGCAGTACTTC CASRDETSGSFYEQYF
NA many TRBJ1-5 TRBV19 TGTGCCAGTATTGGGACATCCAATAGCAATCAGCCCCAGCATTTT CASIGTSNSNQPQHF
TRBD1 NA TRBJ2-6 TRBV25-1 TGTGCCAGCAGTGAAAGCCCCGGGGACAGGGCGCTCAACGTCCTGACTTTC CASSESPGDRALNVLTF
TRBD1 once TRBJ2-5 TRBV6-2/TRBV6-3 TGTGCCAGCAGTTTTCTTGGGACAGAAGAGACCCAGTACTTC CASSFLGTEETQYF
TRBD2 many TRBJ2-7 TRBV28 TGTGCCAGCAGCCCCACTAGCGGAACTTACGAGCAGTACTTC CASSPTSGTYEQYF
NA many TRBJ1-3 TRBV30 TGTGCCTGGACATCCGGGGGCCACTCTGGAAACACCATATATTTT CAWTSGGHSGNTIYF
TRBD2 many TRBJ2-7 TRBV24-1 TGTGCCACCAGTGATCTAGCGGGAGGGGAGCAGTACTTC CATSDLAGGEQYF
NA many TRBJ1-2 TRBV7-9 TGTGCCAGCAGCGGCAGGGTTGGCTACACCTTC CASSGRVGYTF
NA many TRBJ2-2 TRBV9 TGTGCCAGCAGGAAGACAGGGAACACCGGGGAGCTGTTTTTT CASRKTGNTGELFF
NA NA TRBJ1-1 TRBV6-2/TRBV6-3 TGTGCCAGCAGTAAGCCACAGGGAGGGACTGAAGCTTTCTTT CASSKPQGGTEAFF
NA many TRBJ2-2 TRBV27 TGTGCCAGCAGTTTATGGATGGACACCGGGGAGCTGTTTTTT CASSLWMDTGELFF
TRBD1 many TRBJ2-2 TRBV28 TGTGCTAGCAGTCTGACAGGGGGGAGGACCGGGGAGCTGTTTTTT CASSLTGGRTGELFF